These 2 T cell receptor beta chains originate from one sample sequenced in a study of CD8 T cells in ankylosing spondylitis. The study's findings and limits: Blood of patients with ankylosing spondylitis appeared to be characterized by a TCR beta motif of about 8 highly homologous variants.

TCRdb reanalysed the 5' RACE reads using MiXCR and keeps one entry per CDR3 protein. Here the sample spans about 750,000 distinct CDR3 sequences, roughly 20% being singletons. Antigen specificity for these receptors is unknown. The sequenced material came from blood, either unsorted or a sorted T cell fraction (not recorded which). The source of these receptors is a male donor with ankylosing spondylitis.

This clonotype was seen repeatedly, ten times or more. The DNA for the CDR3 is TGCGCCAGCAAACGACCCTCTGGAAACACCATATATTTT. Residues: CASKRPSGNTIYF. The chain joins TRBV5-1 to TRBJ1-3, with unresolved D. Trimming took off 6 bases at V and 0 bases at J, with 7 bases between the two ends. The length of the CDR3 is 13 residues. The germline gives CDR1 SGHRS, CDR2 YFSETQ.

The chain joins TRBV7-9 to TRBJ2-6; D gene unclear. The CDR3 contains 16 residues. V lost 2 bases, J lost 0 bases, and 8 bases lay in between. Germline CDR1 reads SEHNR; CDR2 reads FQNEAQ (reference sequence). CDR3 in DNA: TGTGCCAGCAGCTTATCTTGGCGCTCTGGGGCCAACGTCCTGACTTTC. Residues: CASSLSWRSGANVLTF. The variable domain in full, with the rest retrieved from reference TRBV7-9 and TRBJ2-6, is DTGVSQNPRHKITKRGQNVTFRCDPISEHNRLYWYRQTLGQGPEFLTYFQNEAQLEKSRLLSDRFSAERPKGSFSTLEIQRTEQGDSAMYLCASSLSWRSGANVLTFGAGSRLTVL.